The 28 T cell receptor beta chains below were found in one sample sequenced in a study of beta chain features in type 1 diabetes. The investigators reverse transcribed all of the isolated RNA, so they sequenced expressed TCRB transcripts. This table comes from immunoSEQ multiplex PCR, and its TCRdb copy is limited to in-frame clones, with some not included. This sample yields about 650,000 clones, of which 9.5% to 15% are seen a single time; more than 0.095% belongs to the top ten. These receptors have no identified antigens. General study findings and limits: Within each of all four CD4+ subsets, Type 1 diabetes patients had TCRB CDR3s that were moderately but significantly shorter.

Input material: naive CD4+ T cells from blood. These receptors were collected from a man between 25 and 39 years old with type 1 diabetes.

J is TRBJ1-3 and V is TRBV4-3, with a possible D match to TRBD1 (5 bases). The V and J ends lost 4 bases and 0 bases respectively, with 13 bases between them. This CDR3 is built from 16 residues. CDR1 is LGHNA, CDR2 YSLEER, per germline. The CDR3 region is CASSLWQGPSGNTIYF. The CDR3 region has the DNA TGCGCCAGCAGCCTTTGGCAGGGCCCCTCTGGAAACACCATATATTTT.

The V and J genes are TRBV30 and TRBJ2-7, with D uncertain. Trimming shortened V by 5 bases and J by 0 bases, and 8 bases separated the two germline ends. Germline-derived CDR1 and CDR2 are GTSNPN and SVGIG (reference sequence). This CDR3 is 12 amino acids long. The CDR3 spells CAWSLSSYEQYF. CDR3 DNA: TGTGCCTGGTCCCTGAGCTCCTACGAGCAGTACTTC.

The genes are TRBV6-6 and TRBJ1-3; D ambiguous. The length of the CDR3 is 16 residues. Trimming left V 5 bases short and J 0 bases short, with 14 bases between. CDR1 MNHNY and CDR2 SVGAGI come from the germline V gene (reference sequence). In DNA, the CDR3 is TGTGCCAGCAGTGCCGCAGGCTTTCGCTCTGGAAACACCATATATTTT. It specifies CASSAAGFRSGNTIYF.

This clone occurred a few times. The V gene is TRBV19, the J gene TRBJ1-6; D uncertain. CDR3 size: 13 residues. The V end lost 5 bases, the J end lost 8 bases, and 10 bases lay between the germline ends. Germline lookup yields CDR1 LNHDA and CDR2 SQIVND (reference sequence). CDR3 sequence: CASSWQEDSPLHF. As DNA, the CDR3 is TGTGCCAGTAGTTGGCAGGAGGATTCACCCCTCCACTTT.

The CDR3 is CASSEGGRGVLETQYF. CDR3 nucleotides: TGTGCCAGCAGTGAAGGAGGGCGCGGGGTTTTGGAGACCCAGTACTTC. The chain joins TRBV25-1 to TRBJ2-5; D may be TRBD2 (6 bases). The length of the CDR3 is 16 residues. Trimming cost V 2 bases and J 5 bases, with 18 bases left between them. Germline V gene lookup returns CDR1 MGHDK and CDR2 SYGVNS.

This clone was found a few times. V usage is TRBV14 and J usage is TRBJ1-5; the match to TRBD1 covers 7 bases. J gave up 11 bases and V 4 bases, and 5 bases lay outside the gene matches. Germline lookup yields CDR1 SGHDN and CDR2 FVKESK. This CDR3 spans 12 amino acids. The CDR3 DNA is TGTGCCAGCAGCCTTTTAGGGGGCGCCCAGCATTTT. This translates into CASSLLGGAQHF.

This clone turned up a few times. The rearrangement links TRBV6-5 to TRBJ1-2; TRBD1 matches 12 bases. The CDR3 is made up of 16 amino acids. Germline CDR1 and CDR2: MNHEY and SVGAGI. V was pared by 0 bases and J by 5 bases, with 4 bases of the junction left unmatched. CDR3 loop: CASSYSGTGGGYGYTF. CDR3 DNA: TGTGCCAGCAGTTACTCTGGGACAGGGGGCGGGTATGGCTACACCTTC.

J is TRBJ1-5 and V is TRBV4-2; the D gene is possibly TRBD1 (5 bases). Between the trimmed V and J ends, which lost 1 base and 4 bases, there was a span of 8 bases. Germline-derived CDR1 and CDR2 are LGHNA and YNFKEQ. The CDR3 contains 14 residues. The CDR3 loop is CASSQGQPNQPQHF. The CDR3 DNA follows: TGTGCCAGCAGCCAAGGACAGCCAAATCAGCCCCAGCATTTT.

The chain combines TRBV7-9 with TRBJ1-1; no definite D call. The CDR3 covers 13 residues. The ends were cut back, 8 bases at V and 0 bases at J, with 10 bases in the middle. Germline V gene sequence: CDR1 SEHNR, CDR2 FQNEAQ (reference sequence). The CDR3 sequence: CASLPSMNTEAFF. In DNA, the CDR3 is TGTGCCAGCCTTCCCTCCATGAACACTGAAGCTTTCTTT.

This chain uses TRBV7-9 with TRBJ2-6, with 7 bases fitting TRBD1. The length of the CDR3 is 19 residues. Germline V gene sequence: CDR1 SEHNR, CDR2 FQNEAQ (reference sequence). The ends lost 6 bases at V and 0 bases at J; junction bases unmatched: 14. The CDR3 coding sequence is TGTGCCAGCAGACACCGAGACAGGGCACCCTCCTCTGGGGCCAACGTCCTGACTTTC. Protein sequence: CASRHRDRAPSSGANVLTF.

This clone turned up a few times. The chain uses TRBV7-2 and TRBJ2-4; the match to TRBD1 covers 7 bases. The V gene's germline CDR1 is SGHTA and CDR2 FQGNSA. Trimming took 6 bases from V and 4 from J; bases not matched to a gene: 9. The CDR3 loop spans 15 amino acids. The DNA for the CDR3 is TGTGCCAGCAGTCCCCTTCCGGGACAGAAAAACATTCAGTACTTC. Protein sequence: CASSPLPGQKNIQYF. Complete variable domain (other parts from reference TRBV7-2 and TRBJ2-4): GAGVSQSPSNKVTEKGKDVELRCDPISGHTALYWYRQSLGQGLEFLIYFQGNSAPDKSGLPSDRFSAERTGGSVSTLTIQRTQQEDSAVYLCASSPLPGQKNIQYFGAGTRLSVL.

The V gene is TRBV2, the J gene TRBJ1-2, with D perhaps matching TRBD1 (6 bases). The V gene lost 4 bases and the J gene lost 6 bases, with 15 bases spanning the gap. Germline V CDR1 and CDR2: SNHLY, FYNNEI. The CDR3 has 14 amino acids. The CDR3 loop reads CASSVQGRGDGYTF. The CDR3 region has the DNA TGTGCCAGCAGTGTCCAGGGGAGAGGGGATGGCTACACCTTC. Combining the CDR3 with reference TRBV2 and TRBJ1-2 gives the whole variable domain EPEVTQTPSHQVTQMGQEVILRCVPISNHLYFYWYRQILGQKVEFLVSFYNNEISEKSEIFDDQFSVERPDGSNFTLKIRSTKLEDSAMYFCASSVQGRGDGYTFGSGTRLTVV.

This chain connects TRBV27 to TRBJ1-1; D not resolved. Deletions cut 5 bases from V and 1 base from J, with 8 bases between. CDR1 is MNHEY, CDR2 SMNVEV, per germline (reference sequence). CDR3 length equals 13 residues. This CDR3 is CASSHRPNTEAFF. CDR3 in DNA: TGTGCCAGCAGTCACCGGCCGAACACTGAAGCTTTCTTT.

This clone was found a few times. The rearrangement joins TRBV7-9 to TRBJ1-5, with unresolved D. This CDR3 region has 12 residues. V was cut by 5 bases and J by 16 bases, with 18 bases left in between. Germline V lookup: CDR1 SEHNR, CDR2 FQNEAQ (reference sequence). The CDR3 loop is CASSRQPGSVHF. CDR3 DNA: TGTGCCAGCAGCCGGCAACCGGGATCCGTTCATTTT.

This clone appeared a few times. The chain is built from TRBV28 and TRBJ1-4; a weak D match, TRBD1 (5 bases). Germline CDR1 and CDR2: MDHEN and SYDVKM. This CDR3 contains 16 residues. V was cut by 5 bases and J by 8 bases, with 21 bases left in between. The CDR3 DNA reads TGTGCCAGCAGTCCCCTCGTGGCAGGGCAAGAGGAAAAACTGTTTTTT. As protein: CASSPLVAGQEEKLFF.

The V and J genes are TRBV11-2 and TRBJ2-3; D unresolved. Germline V lookup: CDR1 SGHAT, CDR2 FQNNGV. The CDR3 is 12 residues long. Trimming shortened V by 0 bases and J by 5 bases, and 3 bases separated the two germline ends. In nucleotides, the CDR3 is TGTGCCAGCAGCTTAGACCTAGATACGCAGTATTTT. Protein: CASSLDLDTQYF.

This clone has only a few counts. This chain links TRBV28 with TRBJ1-2, with 7 nucleotides matching TRBD1. V gave up 4 bases and J gave up 13 bases; unmatched junction bases: 6. The V gene's germline CDR1 is MDHEN and CDR2 SYDVKM. The CDR3 sequence is 11 residues long. In nucleotides, the CDR3 is TGTGCCAGCAGTTCACCAGGGGGTTCCACCTTC. It is translated as CASSSPGGSTF.

The chain recombines TRBV5-1 with TRBJ2-7; 12 bases are shared with TRBD1. The V and J ends lost 6 bases and 5 bases, in that order; junction bases with no gene match: 9. Looked up from germline, CDR1 is SGHRS and CDR2 is YFSETQ. The CDR3 covers 15 residues. CDR3 in amino acids: CASNLLGQGANEQYF. In nucleotides, the CDR3 is TGCGCCAGCAACCTGCTGGGACAGGGGGCGAACGAGCAGTACTTC.

This rearrangement joins TRBV6-6 to TRBJ1-3, with D possibly TRBD1 on 5 matching bases. The germline V gene has CDR1 MNHNY and CDR2 SVGAGI (reference sequence). CDR3 size: 15 residues. V shed 5 bases and J shed 1 base, with 12 bases lying between them. CDR3 protein: CASSTDYRSGNTIYF. The CDR3 coding sequence is TGTGCCAGCAGTACTGACTACAGGTCTGGAAACACCATATATTTT.

This clone was picked up a small number of times. The J gene is TRBJ2-4, the V gene TRBV11-2; D remains ambiguous. The CDR3 is 17 amino acids. Trimming pared 1 base from V and 2 bases from J, leaving 15 bases between. Germline CDR1 and CDR2: SGHAT and FQNNGV. The CDR3 DNA reads as TGTGCCAGCAGCTTAGGGTCAGAGAGAGAGTCCAAAAACATTCAGTACTTC. Translated, it gives CASSLGSERESKNIQYF.

The rearrangement links TRBV28 to TRBJ2-5, with a weak D call TRBD1 (6 bases). Germline lookup yields CDR1 MDHEN and CDR2 SYDVKM. The CDR3 is 15 residues long. The ends were cut back, 4 bases at V and 2 bases at J, with 14 bases in the middle. Written as DNA, the CDR3 is TGTGCCAGCAGTTCCGTGAGGGGGTTTCAAGAGACCCAGTACTTC. Residues: CASSSVRGFQETQYF.

The chain is built from TRBV7-9 and TRBJ1-2; weak D call: TRBD1 (5 bases). This CDR3 region has 13 residues. Germline CDR1 SEHNR, CDR2 FQNEAQ (reference sequence). Between the trimmed V and J ends, which lost 4 bases and 4 bases, there was a span of 10 bases. CDR3 loop: CASSSGLLYGYTF. The CDR3 DNA sequence: TGTGCCAGCAGCTCAGGGTTACTCTATGGCTACACCTTC. The variable domain in full, completed from reference TRBV7-9 and TRBJ1-2, reads DTGVSQNPRHKITKRGQNVTFRCDPISEHNRLYWYRQTLGQGPEFLTYFQNEAQLEKSRLLSDRFSAERPKGSFSTLEIQRTEQGDSAMYLCASSSGLLYGYTFGSGTRLTVV.

The chain is built from TRBV1 and TRBJ2-1; TRBD1, the table's D call, lacks a check against the DNA. TRBV1 is classified as a pseudogene. This CDR3 spans 17 amino acids. The CDR3 coding sequence is TGCACCAGCAGCCAAGATTATGCGGACAGACTCTACAATGAGCAGTTCTTC. Encoded protein: CTSSQDYADRLYNEQFF.

Remarks on this clone: The sample holds other DNA sequences that translate to the same CDR3. V and J are TRBV19 and TRBJ2-7; TRBD1 matches at 8 bases. The length of the CDR3 is 14 residues. CDR1 and CDR2 (germline): LNHDA, SQIVND (reference sequence). Trimming took 5 bases from V and 3 from J; bases not matched to a gene: 6. CDR3 sequence: CASSRTGTGYEQYF. The CDR3 nucleotides are TGTGCCAGTAGTCGTACCGGGACAGGCTACGAGCAGTACTTC.

J is TRBJ1-1 and V is TRBV6-1, with 7 bases identical to TRBD1. This CDR3 region has 14 residues. After removal of 4 bases from V and 9 bases from J, the junction contained 11 bases not matched to a gene. Germline-derived CDR1 and CDR2 are MNHNS and SASEGT. CDR3 region: CASSAPEVGQKAFF. CDR3 nucleotides: TGTGCCAGCAGTGCTCCCGAGGTGGGACAGAAAGCTTTCTTT.

The chain links TRBV5-1 to TRBJ2-1; no clear D gene. The CDR3 has 12 amino acids. Looked up from germline, CDR1 is SGHRS and CDR2 is YFSETQ. V was pared by 1 base and J by 5 bases, with 4 bases between. Written as DNA, the CDR3 is TGCGCCAGCAGCTTGACGGACAATGAGCAGTTCTTC. It yields the protein CASSLTDNEQFF.

This clone was observed a few times. Other DNA sequences in this sample translate to the same CDR3. The V gene is TRBV5-1, the J gene TRBJ2-2, with D unclear. The V and J ends lost 0 bases and 6 bases respectively, with 3 bases between them. CDR1 and CDR2 (germline): SGHRS, YFSETQ. The CDR3 is made up of 12 amino acids. This chain's CDR3 is CASSLESGELFF. In DNA, the CDR3 is TGCGCCAGCAGCTTGGAGTCCGGGGAGCTGTTTTTT.

The rearrangement joins TRBV18 to TRBJ2-5, with D possibly TRBD2 on 6 matching bases. Trimming took 1 base from V and 5 from J, leaving 8 bases between them. The CDR3 contains 13 residues. CDR1 is KGHSH and CDR2 is LQKENI in the germline V gene. CDR3 coding DNA: TGTGCCAGCTCACCACAGGGGAGGGAGACCCAGTACTTC. This gives the protein CASSPQGRETQYF.